This TCR beta chain derives from a study of cytomegalovirus exposure and HLA in healthy donors. Study-level results: Within an earlier analysis, most TCR beta V segments proved productive either about 87% or about 30% of the time. The likely explanation for a cluster of highly shared sequence variants was sequencing artifact.

PCR involved 60 Vbeta and 13 Jbeta primers. Some clones are missing from TCRdb's copy, which holds only in-frame ones; the method was immunoSEQ multiplex PCR. The data contain around 140,000 clones, approximately 82% of them seen just once; the ten biggest clones take up 1.4%. About this clone itself: Its target is unknown.

The CDR3 is 14 amino acids. Germline-derived CDR1 and CDR2 are SGDLS and YYNGEE. V was cut by 3 bases and J by 0 bases, with 7 bases left in between. This receptor was identified in a man aged 25 to 45 in good health and CMV-seropositive. The material sequenced was PBMCs. This chain joins TRBV9 and TRBJ1-5; perhaps TRBD1 as D (5 bases). Here the CDR3 reads CASSGDFSNQPQHF. DNA of the CDR3: TGTGCCAGCAGCGGGGACTTTAGCAATCAGCCCCAGCATTTT.